Shown below are 16 T cell receptor beta chains from a single sample sequenced in a study of blood T cell repertoires in COVID-19. TCRdb's table, derived via immunoSEQ multiplex PCR, lists solely in-frame clones and lacks some. Of more than 55,000 clones detected, about 90% appear once; the ten largest clones hold 8.3%. Sequenced: peripheral blood. The receptors stem from a human donor with active COVID-19. The donor label of this sample is uncertain.

The J gene is TRBJ1-1, the V gene TRBV5-5; 7 bases align to TRBD1. V gave up 4 bases and J gave up 7 bases; unmatched junction bases: 16. Germline CDR1 and CDR2: SGHKS and YYEKEE (reference sequence). The CDR3 sequence is 16 residues long. The CDR3: CASSLQQGLTHHEAFF. The CDR3 region has the DNA TGTGCCAGCAGCCTTCAACAGGGGCTCACCCACCATGAAGCTTTCTTT.

The chain uses TRBV19 and TRBJ1-1, with D possibly TRBD1 on 5 matching bases. With 10 bases removed from V and 1 base from J, the gap between germline ends came to 7 bases. From germline, CDR1 is LNHDA and CDR2 SQIVND (reference sequence). The CDR3 has 11 amino acids. The CDR3 nucleotides are TGTGCCACCACAGGGAACACTGAAGCTTTCTTT. This sequence encodes CATTGNTEAFF.

The genes are TRBV19 and TRBJ2-2; TRBD1 agrees at 10 bases. The CDR3 totals 15 residues. Germline V lookup: CDR1 LNHDA, CDR2 SQIVND (reference sequence). With 1 base clipped from V and 5 bases from J, the junction kept 1 base outside the gene matches. The CDR3 DNA sequence: TGTGCCAGTAGTATAGGGGGACAGGGGACCGGGGAGCTGTTTTTT. Encoded protein: CASSIGGQGTGELFF.

The V gene is TRBV10-3, the J gene TRBJ2-5; 8 nucleotides match TRBD1. The length of the CDR3 is 14 residues. Germline V gene lookup returns CDR1 ENHRY and CDR2 SYGVKD. The J segment lost 3 bases and the V segment lost 0 bases, leaving 0 bases of the junction unmatched. The CDR3 protein is CAISESDREETQYF. The DNA for the CDR3 is TGTGCCATCAGTGAGTCGGACAGGGAAGAGACCCAGTACTTC.

The chain is built from TRBV6-5 and TRBJ2-7; a possible D gene is TRBD2 (6 bases). Germline V gene lookup returns CDR1 MNHEY and CDR2 SVGAGI. With 0 bases removed from V and 3 bases from J, the gap between germline ends came to 15 bases. CDR3 length: 16 residues. The CDR3 DNA reads as TGTGCCAGCAGTTACTCGACAGCTAGCGATGACTACGAGCAGTACTTC. Its protein is CASSYSTASDDYEQYF.

J is TRBJ2-7 and V is TRBV5-3, with TRBD1 matching 7 bases. TRBV5-3 is treated as an ORF (open reading frame) with a function not yet certain. The CDR3 sequence is 18 residues long. Trimming removed 8 bases from V and 0 bases from J; junction bases left unmatched: 20. The CDR3, as DNA: TGTGCCAGGGTTAGGGGTACAGGGGCGGCCCTGAGCTCCTACGAGCAGTACTTC. This sequence encodes CARVRGTGAALSSYEQYF.

The chain carries TRBV27 and TRBJ2-7, with 9 bases fitting TRBD1. The CDR3 loop spans 16 amino acids. The V and J ends lost 2 bases and 2 bases, in that order; junction bases with no gene match: 7. CDR1 and CDR2 from the germline V gene are MNHEY and SMNVEV (reference sequence). CDR3 amino acids: CASSLRWDRAPYEQYF. As DNA, the CDR3 is TGTGCCAGCAGTTTAAGGTGGGACAGGGCCCCCTACGAGCAGTACTTC.

CDR3 nucleotide sequence: TGCGCCAGCAGCCAAGGCCCAGGGTCTGGGGCCAACGTCCTGACTTTC. Translation gives CASSQGPGSGANVLTF. The V and J genes are TRBV4-3 and TRBJ2-6, with D tentatively TRBD1 (5 bases). This CDR3 comprises 16 residues. Trimming cost V 1 base and J 1 base, with 8 bases left between them. CDR1 is LGHNA, CDR2 YSLEER, per germline.

The CDR3 spells CASSHGQGTRDTQYF. In nucleotides, the CDR3 is TGCGCCAGCAGCCACGGACAGGGGACAAGAGATACGCAGTATTTT. The chain joins TRBV5-1 to TRBJ2-3, with 9 bases lining up with TRBD1. The CDR3 has 15 amino acids. CDR1 and CDR2 from the germline V gene are SGHRS and YFSETQ. V lost 4 bases to trimming and J lost 5 bases; unmatched junction nucleotides: 8.

The chain combines TRBV4-3 with TRBJ2-7; 7 bases are a match to TRBD2. V was pared by 0 bases and J by 3 bases, with 8 bases of the junction left unmatched. CDR1 is LGHNA, CDR2 YSLEER, per germline. The CDR3 spans 16 residues. In DNA, the CDR3 is TGCGCCAGCAGCCAAGAGGCCCAGCGGGGTCGCTACGAGCAGTACTTC. As protein: CASSQEAQRGRYEQYF.

This clone has just one count. The rearrangement joins TRBV10-3 to TRBJ1-5; D unresolved. CDR1 ENHRY and CDR2 SYGVKD come from the germline V gene. V lost 2 bases to trimming and J lost 0 bases, with 8 bases between them. There are 15 residues in the CDR3. The CDR3 DNA reads TGTGCCATCAGTGAGGGGCAGTTTAGCAATCAGCCCCAGCATTTT. Its protein product is CAISEGQFSNQPQHF.

The rearrangement links TRBV3-1 (or the pseudogene TRBV3-2) to TRBJ2-1; D call uncertain. Germline V lookup: CDR1 LGHDT, CDR2 YNNKEL (reference sequence). This CDR3 comprises 15 residues. The V end was cut by 3 bases, the J end by 7 bases, with 16 bases between. The CDR3 sequence is CASSHYQEQFNEQFF. DNA for the CDR3: TGTGCCAGCAGCCATTACCAGGAACAATTTAATGAGCAGTTCTTC.

The J gene is TRBJ1-1, the V gene TRBV19, with 7 bases lining up with TRBD1. The germline V gene has CDR1 LNHDA and CDR2 SQIVND (reference sequence). V dropped 3 bases and J dropped 5; count of bases not matched to a gene: 3. This CDR3 contains 13 residues. CDR3 residues: CASSIQGGTEAFF. The CDR3 DNA sequence: TGTGCCAGTAGTATTCAGGGGGGAACTGAAGCTTTCTTT.

This rearrangement joins TRBV15 to TRBJ2-3; 8 nucleotides agree with TRBD2. Germline V gene sequence: CDR1 LNHNV, CDR2 YYDKDF (reference sequence). J lost 4 bases, V lost 3 bases, and 6 bases had no gene match. CDR3 length equals 15 residues. The CDR3 region has the DNA TGTGCCACCAGCAGTCGTGCGGGAGGACCAGATACGCAGTATTTT. Its translation is CATSSRAGGPDTQYF.

The chain combines TRBV9 with TRBJ2-1; TRBD2 agrees at 11 bases. CDR3 size: 18 residues. The V gene end was trimmed by 3 bases and the J gene end by 1 base; junction bases not matched to a gene: 9. Germline V gene sequence: CDR1 SGDLS, CDR2 YYNGEE. Written as DNA, the CDR3 is TGTGCCAGCAGCGCACCCTTAGCGGGAGGGCCGTCCTACAATGAGCAGTTCTTC. Translated, it gives CASSAPLAGGPSYNEQFF.

The chain carries TRBV9 and TRBJ2-1, with D possibly TRBD1 on 6 matching bases. Deletions cut 0 bases from V and 9 bases from J, with 13 bases between. The CDR3 loop spans 14 amino acids. Germline V lookup: CDR1 SGDLS, CDR2 YYNGEE. The CDR3 here is CASSVGGTWGEQFF. In DNA form, the CDR3 reads TGTGCCAGCAGCGTAGGGGGGACATGGGGTGAGCAGTTCTTC.